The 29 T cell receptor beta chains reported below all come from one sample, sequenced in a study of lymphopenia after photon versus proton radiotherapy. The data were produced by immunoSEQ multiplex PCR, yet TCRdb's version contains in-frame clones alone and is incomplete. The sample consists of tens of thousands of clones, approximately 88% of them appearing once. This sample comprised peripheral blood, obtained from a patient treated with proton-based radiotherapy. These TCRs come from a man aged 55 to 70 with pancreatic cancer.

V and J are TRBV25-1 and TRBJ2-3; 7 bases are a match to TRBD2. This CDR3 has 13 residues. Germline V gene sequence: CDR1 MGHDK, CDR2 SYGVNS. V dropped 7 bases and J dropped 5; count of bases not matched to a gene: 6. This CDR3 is CASTQPSGDTQYF. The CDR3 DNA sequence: TGTGCCAGCACCCAGCCTAGCGGAGATACGCAGTATTTT.

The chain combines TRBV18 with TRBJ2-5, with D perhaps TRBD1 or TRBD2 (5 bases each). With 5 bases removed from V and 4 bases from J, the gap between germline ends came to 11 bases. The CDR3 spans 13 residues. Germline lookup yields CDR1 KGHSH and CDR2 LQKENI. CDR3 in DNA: TGTGCCAGCTCAACGGGGCTGAGAGAGACCCAGTACTTC. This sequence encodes CASSTGLRETQYF.

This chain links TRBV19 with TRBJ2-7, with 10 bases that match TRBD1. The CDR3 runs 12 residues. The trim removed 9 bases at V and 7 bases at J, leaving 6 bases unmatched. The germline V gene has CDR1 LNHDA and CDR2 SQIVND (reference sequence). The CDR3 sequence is CASSDRGVEQYF. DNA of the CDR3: TGTGCCAGCTCGGACAGGGGGGTTGAGCAGTACTTC.

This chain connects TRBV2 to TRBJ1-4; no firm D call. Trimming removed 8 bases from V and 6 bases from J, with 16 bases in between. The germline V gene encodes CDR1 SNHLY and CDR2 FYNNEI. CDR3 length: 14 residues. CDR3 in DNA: TGTGCCAGCGAGGAATCCCTCTTAGATGAAAAACTGTTTTTT. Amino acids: CASEESLLDEKLFF.

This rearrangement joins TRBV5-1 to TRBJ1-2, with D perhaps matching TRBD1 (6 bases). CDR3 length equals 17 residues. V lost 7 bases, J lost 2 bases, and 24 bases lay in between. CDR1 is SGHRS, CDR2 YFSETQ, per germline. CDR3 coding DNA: TGCGCCAGCGGCCCAGGGGACACCCTAATTAGAAACTATGGCTACACCTTC. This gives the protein CASGPGDTLIRNYGYTF.

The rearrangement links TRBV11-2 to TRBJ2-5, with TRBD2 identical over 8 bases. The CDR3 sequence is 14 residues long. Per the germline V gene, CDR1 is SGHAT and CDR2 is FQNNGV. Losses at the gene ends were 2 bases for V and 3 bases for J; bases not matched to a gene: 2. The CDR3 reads CASSLTAGEETQYF. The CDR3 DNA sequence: TGTGCCAGCAGCTTAACAGCGGGAGAAGAGACCCAGTACTTC.

CDR3 amino acids: CASSSGAQGAEAFF. The CDR3 nucleotides read TGTGCCAGTAGCTCTGGGGCACAGGGGGCTGAAGCTTTCTTT. V gene TRBV19 combines with J gene TRBJ1-1; TRBD1 matches at 8 bases. The CDR3 has 14 residues. The V segment lost 6 bases and the J segment 6 bases; nucleotides outside the gene matches: 9. The germline V gene encodes CDR1 LNHDA and CDR2 SQIVND (reference sequence).

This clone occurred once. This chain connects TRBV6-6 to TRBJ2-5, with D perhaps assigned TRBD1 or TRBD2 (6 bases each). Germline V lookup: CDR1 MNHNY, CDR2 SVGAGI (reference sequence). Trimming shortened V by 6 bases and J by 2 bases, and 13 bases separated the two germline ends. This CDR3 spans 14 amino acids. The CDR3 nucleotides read TGTGCCAGCAGCACGCGAGGGGGGCAAGAGACCCAGTACTTC. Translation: CASSTRGGQETQYF.

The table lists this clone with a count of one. The CDR3 DNA reads as TGTGCCAGCAGCTCCTTGGACAGGAGCTCCTATAATTCACCCCTCCACTTT. Its translation is CASSSLDRSSYNSPLHF. The V and J genes are TRBV7-2 and TRBJ1-6; 7 nucleotides agree with TRBD1. J lost 0 bases, V lost 4 bases, and 6 bases had no gene match. This CDR3 is built from 17 residues. Looked up from germline, CDR1 is SGHTA and CDR2 is FQGNSA.

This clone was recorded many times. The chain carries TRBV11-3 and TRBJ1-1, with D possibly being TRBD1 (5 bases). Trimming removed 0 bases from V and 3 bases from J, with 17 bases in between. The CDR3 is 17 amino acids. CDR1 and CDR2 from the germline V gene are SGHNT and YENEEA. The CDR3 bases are TGTGCCAGCAGCTTAGATGGGGTTGGGACGGACTACACTGAAGCTTTCTTT. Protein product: CASSLDGVGTDYTEAFF.

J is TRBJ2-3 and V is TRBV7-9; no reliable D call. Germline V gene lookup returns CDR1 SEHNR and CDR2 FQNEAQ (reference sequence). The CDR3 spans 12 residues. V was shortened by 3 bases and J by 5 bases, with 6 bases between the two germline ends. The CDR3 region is CASSFSGDTQYF. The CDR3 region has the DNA TGTGCCAGCAGCTTCTCGGGAGATACGCAGTATTTT.

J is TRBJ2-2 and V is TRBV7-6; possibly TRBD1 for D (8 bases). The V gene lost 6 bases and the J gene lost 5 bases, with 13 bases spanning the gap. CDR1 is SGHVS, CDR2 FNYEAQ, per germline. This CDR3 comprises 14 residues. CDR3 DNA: TGTGCCAGCAGAACAGGGGGGGTGACCGGGGAGCTGTTTTTT. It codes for CASRTGGVTGELFF.

The CDR3: CASSLVGVGNREAFF. The CDR3 nucleotides are TGTGCCAGCAGTTTAGTCGGGGTTGGGAACAGGGAAGCTTTCTTT. This chain joins TRBV28 and TRBJ1-1; maybe TRBD1 (5 bases). This CDR3 comprises 15 residues. Germline values: CDR1 MDHEN, CDR2 SYDVKM. The ends were cut back, 2 bases at V and 8 bases at J, with 18 bases in the middle.

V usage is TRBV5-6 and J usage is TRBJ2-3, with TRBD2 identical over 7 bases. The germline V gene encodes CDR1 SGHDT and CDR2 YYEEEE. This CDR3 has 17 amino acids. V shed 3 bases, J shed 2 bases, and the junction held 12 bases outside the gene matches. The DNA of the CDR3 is TGTGCCAGCAGCTCCCGCCAGGGAGGGTTCCTCACAGATACGCAGTATTTT. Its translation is CASSSRQGGFLTDTQYF. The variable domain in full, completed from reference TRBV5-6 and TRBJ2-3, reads DAGVTQSPTHLIKTRGQQVTLRCSPKSGHDTVSWYQQALGQGPQFIFQYYEEEERQRGNFPDRFSGHQFPNYSSELNVNALLLGDSALYLCASSSRQGGFLTDTQYFGPGTRLTVL.

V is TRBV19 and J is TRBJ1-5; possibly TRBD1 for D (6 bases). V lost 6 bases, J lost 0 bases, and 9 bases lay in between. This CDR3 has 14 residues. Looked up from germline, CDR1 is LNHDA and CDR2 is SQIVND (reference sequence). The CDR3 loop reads CASSQGYSNQPQHF. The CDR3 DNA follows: TGTGCCAGTAGCCAGGGGTATAGCAATCAGCCCCAGCATTTT.

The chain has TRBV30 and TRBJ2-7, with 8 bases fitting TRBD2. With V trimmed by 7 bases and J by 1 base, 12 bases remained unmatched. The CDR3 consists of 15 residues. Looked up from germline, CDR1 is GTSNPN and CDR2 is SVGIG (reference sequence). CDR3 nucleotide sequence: TGTGCCTCGCGCCCCACTACTAGCGGTTCCTACGAGCAGTACTTC. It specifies CASRPTTSGSYEQYF.

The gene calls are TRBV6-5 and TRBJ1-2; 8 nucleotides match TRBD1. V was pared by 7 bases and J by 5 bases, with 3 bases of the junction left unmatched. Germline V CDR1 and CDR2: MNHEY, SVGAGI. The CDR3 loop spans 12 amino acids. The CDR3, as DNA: TGTGCCAGCATCGGACAGGGATATGGCTACACCTTC. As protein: CASIGQGYGYTF.

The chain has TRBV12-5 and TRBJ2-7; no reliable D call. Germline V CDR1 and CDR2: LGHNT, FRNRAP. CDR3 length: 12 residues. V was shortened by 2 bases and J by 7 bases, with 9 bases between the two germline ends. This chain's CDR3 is CASGLSVMEQYF. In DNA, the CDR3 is TGTGCTAGTGGTTTGTCAGTTATGGAGCAGTACTTC.

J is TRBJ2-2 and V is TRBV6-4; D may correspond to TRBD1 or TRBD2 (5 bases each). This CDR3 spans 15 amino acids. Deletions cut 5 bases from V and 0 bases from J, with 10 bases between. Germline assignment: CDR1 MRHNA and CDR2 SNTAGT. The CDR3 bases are TGTGCCAGCAGTAGGGACGGATCGAACACCGGGGAGCTGTTTTTT. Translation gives CASSRDGSNTGELFF.

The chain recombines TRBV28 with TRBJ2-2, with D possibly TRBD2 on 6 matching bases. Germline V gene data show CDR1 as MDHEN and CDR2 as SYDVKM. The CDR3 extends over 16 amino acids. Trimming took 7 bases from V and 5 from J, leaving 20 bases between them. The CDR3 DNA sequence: TGTGCCAGCACCAAGCTAGGAGGGAGGCAGACCGGGGAGCTGTTTTTT. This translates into CASTKLGGRQTGELFF.

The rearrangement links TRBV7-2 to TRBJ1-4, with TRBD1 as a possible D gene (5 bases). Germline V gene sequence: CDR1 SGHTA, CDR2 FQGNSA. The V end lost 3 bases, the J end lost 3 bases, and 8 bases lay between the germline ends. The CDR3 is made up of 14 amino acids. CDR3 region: CASSLDTPNEKLFF. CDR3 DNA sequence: TGTGCCAGCAGCTTGGACACACCTAATGAAAAACTGTTTTTT.

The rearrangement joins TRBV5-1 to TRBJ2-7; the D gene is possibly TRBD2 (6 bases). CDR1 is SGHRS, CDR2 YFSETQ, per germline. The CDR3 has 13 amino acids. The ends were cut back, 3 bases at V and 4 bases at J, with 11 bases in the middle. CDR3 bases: TGCGCCAGCAGCTCGGCGGGGCGATACGAGCAGTACTTC. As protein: CASSSAGRYEQYF.

CDR3: CASSFSGAGYGYTF. CDR3 DNA: TGTGCCAGCAGCTTTTCTGGGGCAGGCTATGGCTACACCTTC. The chain joins TRBV5-4 to TRBJ1-2; possibly TRBD1 for D (5 bases). Between the trimmed V and J ends, which lost 2 bases and 4 bases, there was a span of 12 bases. The CDR3 contains 14 residues. Per germline, CDR1 SGHNT and CDR2 YYREEE (reference sequence). Full variable domain (missing parts from reference TRBV5-4 and TRBJ1-2): ETGVTQSPTHLIKTRGQQVTLRCSSQSGHNTVSWYQQALGQGPQFIFQYYREEENGRGNFPPRFSGLQFPNYSSELNVNALELDDSALYLCASSFSGAGYGYTFGSGTRLTVV.

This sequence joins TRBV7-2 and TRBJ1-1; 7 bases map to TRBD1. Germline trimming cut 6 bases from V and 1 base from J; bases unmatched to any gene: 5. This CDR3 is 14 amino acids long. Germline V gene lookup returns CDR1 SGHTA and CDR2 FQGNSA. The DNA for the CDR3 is TGTGCCAGCAGACCAGGACAGGCGAACACTGAAGCTTTCTTT. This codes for CASRPGQANTEAFF.

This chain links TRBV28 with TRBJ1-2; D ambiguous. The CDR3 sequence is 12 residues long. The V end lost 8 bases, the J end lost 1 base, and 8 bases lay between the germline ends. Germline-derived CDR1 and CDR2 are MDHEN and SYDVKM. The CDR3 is CASFSVNYGYTF. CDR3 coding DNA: TGTGCCAGCTTCTCGGTTAACTATGGCTACACCTTC.

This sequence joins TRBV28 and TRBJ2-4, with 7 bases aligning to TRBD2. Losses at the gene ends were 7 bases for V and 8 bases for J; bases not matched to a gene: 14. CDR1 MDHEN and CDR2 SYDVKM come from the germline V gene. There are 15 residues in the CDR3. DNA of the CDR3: TGTGCCAGCAACGACCGTAGCGGGCCCGGCGACATTCAGTACTTC. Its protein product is CASNDRSGPGDIQYF.

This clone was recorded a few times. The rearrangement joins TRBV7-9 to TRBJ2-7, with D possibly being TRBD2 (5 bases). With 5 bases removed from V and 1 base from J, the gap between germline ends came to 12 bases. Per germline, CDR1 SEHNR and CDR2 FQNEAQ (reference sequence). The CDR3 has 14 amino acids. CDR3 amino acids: CASSTRGGSYEQYF. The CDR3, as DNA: TGTGCCAGCAGCACCCGGGGTGGATCCTACGAGCAGTACTTC.

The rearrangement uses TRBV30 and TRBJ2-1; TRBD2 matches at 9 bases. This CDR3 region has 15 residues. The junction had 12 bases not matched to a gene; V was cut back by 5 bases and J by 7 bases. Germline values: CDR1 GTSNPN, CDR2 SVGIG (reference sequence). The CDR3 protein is CAWDVGAGGRNEQFF. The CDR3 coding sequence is TGTGCCTGGGATGTTGGGGCGGGAGGGAGGAATGAGCAGTTCTTC.

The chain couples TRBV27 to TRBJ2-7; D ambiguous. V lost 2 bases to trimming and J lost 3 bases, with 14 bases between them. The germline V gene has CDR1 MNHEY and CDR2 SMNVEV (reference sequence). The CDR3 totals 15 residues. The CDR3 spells CASSLVKSFLYEQYF. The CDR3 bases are TGTGCCAGCAGTTTAGTGAAGTCCTTTCTCTACGAGCAGTACTTC.